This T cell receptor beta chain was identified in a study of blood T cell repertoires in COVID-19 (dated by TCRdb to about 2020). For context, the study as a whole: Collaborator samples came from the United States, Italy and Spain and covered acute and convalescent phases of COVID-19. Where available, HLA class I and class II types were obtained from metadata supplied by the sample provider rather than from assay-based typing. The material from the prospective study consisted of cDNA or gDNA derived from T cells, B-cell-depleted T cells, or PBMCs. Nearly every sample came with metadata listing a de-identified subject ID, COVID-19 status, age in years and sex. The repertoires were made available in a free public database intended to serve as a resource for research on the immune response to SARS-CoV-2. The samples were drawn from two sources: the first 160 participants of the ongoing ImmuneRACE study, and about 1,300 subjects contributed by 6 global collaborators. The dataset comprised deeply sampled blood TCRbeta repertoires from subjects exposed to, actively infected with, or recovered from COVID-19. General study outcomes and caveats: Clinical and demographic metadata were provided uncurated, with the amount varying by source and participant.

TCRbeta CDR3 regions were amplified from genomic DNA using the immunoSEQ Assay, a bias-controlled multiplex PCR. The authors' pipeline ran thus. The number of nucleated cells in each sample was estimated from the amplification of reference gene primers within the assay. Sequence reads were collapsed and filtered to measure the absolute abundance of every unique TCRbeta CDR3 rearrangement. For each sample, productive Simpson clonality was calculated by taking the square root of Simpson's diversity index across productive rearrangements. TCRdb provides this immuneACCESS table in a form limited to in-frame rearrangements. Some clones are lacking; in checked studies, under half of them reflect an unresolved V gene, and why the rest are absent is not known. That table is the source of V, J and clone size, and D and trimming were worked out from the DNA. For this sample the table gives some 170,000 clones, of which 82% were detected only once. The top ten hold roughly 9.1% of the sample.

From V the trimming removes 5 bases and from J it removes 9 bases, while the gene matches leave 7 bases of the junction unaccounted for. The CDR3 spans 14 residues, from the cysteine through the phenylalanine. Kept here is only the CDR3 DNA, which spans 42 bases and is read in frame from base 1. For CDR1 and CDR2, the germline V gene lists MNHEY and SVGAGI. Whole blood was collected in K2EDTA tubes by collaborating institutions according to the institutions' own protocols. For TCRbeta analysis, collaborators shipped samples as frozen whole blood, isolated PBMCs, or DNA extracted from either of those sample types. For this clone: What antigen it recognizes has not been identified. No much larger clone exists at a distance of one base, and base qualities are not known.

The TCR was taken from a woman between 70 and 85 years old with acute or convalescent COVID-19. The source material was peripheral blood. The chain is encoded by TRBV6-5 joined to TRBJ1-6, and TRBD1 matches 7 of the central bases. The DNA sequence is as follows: TGTGCCAGCAGTCCCGACAGGGTTGGTTCACCCCTCCACTTT. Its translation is CASSPDRVGSPLHF.